Below are 24 T cell receptor beta chains sequenced from a single sample in a study of molecular identifiers for immune sequencing clone quantification. TCRdb passed the PCR reads through MiXCR, listing each CDR3 protein once. Here the sample spans about 65,000 distinct CDR3 sequences, 15% to 20% being singletons. The sequencing input was naive CD8+ T cells from blood, with Jurkat cell RNA spiked in. Described subset: FACS-sorted CD8+CD4-CCR7+CD45RA+ naive T cells. These receptors all come from a human donor in good health. Some libraries in this study had Jurkat cell RNA spiked in.

Points on this clonotype: Compared with germline, one end of the junction differs, possibly owing to a read error. The J gene is TRBJ2-2, the V gene TRBV24-1, with 8 positions matching TRBD1. The CDR3 spans 16 residues. Germline assignment: CDR1 KGHDR and CDR2 SFDVKD. CDR3 bases: TGTGCCACCAGGGATTTTTACAGGGGGGACACCGGGGAGCTGTTTTTT. This codes for CATRDFYRGDTGELFF.

This clonotype was detected ten times or more. The J gene is TRBJ1-1, the V gene TRBV20-1; D is perhaps TRBD1 (5 bases). Per the germline V gene, CDR1 is DFQATT and CDR2 is SNEGSKA (reference sequence). The V and J ends lost 0 bases and 4 bases respectively, with 9 bases between them. The CDR3 spans 13 residues. CDR3 loop: CSARDLGGTEAFF. CDR3 nucleotides: TGCAGTGCTAGAGATCTGGGGGGCACTGAAGCTTTCTTT.

Ten or more counts support this clonotype. The rearrangement joins TRBV4-1 to TRBJ1-1, with 9 bases aligning to TRBD1. V shed 1 base, J shed 1 base, and the junction held 4 bases outside the gene matches. The V gene's germline CDR1 is MGHRA and CDR2 YSYEKL. This CDR3 has 16 residues. CDR3: CASSQAVGQGNTEAFF. CDR3 coding DNA: TGCGCCAGCAGCCAAGCCGTGGGACAGGGGAACACTGAAGCTTTCTTT.

This clonotype was seen only a few times. The chain joins TRBV27 to TRBJ2-3; 10 nucleotides line up with TRBD2. CDR1 is MNHEY and CDR2 is SMNVEV in the germline V gene (reference sequence). J was trimmed by 2 bases and V by 0 bases; bases with no gene match: 2. This CDR3 region has 16 residues. The CDR3 is CASSLSGTSATDTQYF. CDR3 DNA: TGTGCCAGCAGTTTATCGGGGACTAGCGCCACAGATACGCAGTATTTT.

This clonotype was recorded a few times. Given a much more abundant clone one base away, this may be a read error. The chain recombines TRBV6-6 with TRBJ2-3; D is possibly TRBD1 (5 bases). V gave up 7 bases and J gave up 1 base, with 15 bases separating them. This CDR3 has 15 residues. CDR1 is MNHNY, CDR2 SVGAGI, per germline (reference sequence). CDR3 sequence reads: CASKQDLVGTDTQYF. The CDR3 nucleotides read TGTGCCAGCAAACAGGACCTAGTGGGCACAGATACGCAGTATTTT.

The sample holds many counts of this clonotype. The CDR3 DNA follows: TGCGCCAGCAGCTTGGAACTAGCGGGTCTTAGACACAATGAGCAGTTCTTC. Encoded protein: CASSLELAGLRHNEQFF. The rearrangement links TRBV5-1 to TRBJ2-1; 9 bases match TRBD2. V lost 0 bases, J lost 5 bases, and 9 bases stayed unmatched. This CDR3 region has 17 residues. Per the germline V gene, CDR1 is SGHRS and CDR2 is YFSETQ.

This clonotype was seen ten or more times. The V gene is TRBV5-1, the J gene TRBJ2-7; D is undetermined. The CDR3 totals 14 residues. Germline CDR1 reads SGHRS; CDR2 reads YFSETQ. V lost 3 bases and J 6 bases, leaving 16 bases between the germline ends. The CDR3 sequence is CASSSDLTPLEQYF. The CDR3 DNA reads TGCGCCAGCAGCTCGGACCTAACTCCCCTCGAGCAGTACTTC. Together with reference TRBV5-1 and TRBJ2-7, the CDR3 gives the full variable domain: KAGVTQTPRYLIKTRGQQVTLSCSPISGHRSVSWYQQTPGQGLQFLFEYFSETQRNKGNFPGRFSGRQFSNSRSEMNVSTLELGDSALYLCASSSDLTPLEQYFGPGTRLTVT.

This clonotype has ten or more counts. The chain employs TRBV24-1 and TRBJ2-7; a weak D match, TRBD2 (5 bases). V dropped 4 bases and J dropped 6 bases, with 21 bases sitting between them. Germline loops: CDR1 KGHDR, CDR2 SFDVKD. CDR3 size: 16 residues. The CDR3 DNA sequence: TGTGCCACCAGTGAGGCCGGCGGGTTCCAACCGGTCGAGCAGTACTTC. It yields the protein CATSEAGGFQPVEQYF.

Points on this clonotype: Possible read error: a much larger clone is one base away. The chain joins TRBV15 to TRBJ2-7; TRBD2 matches at 8 bases. There are 17 residues in the CDR3. Germline V lookup: CDR1 LNHNV, CDR2 YYDKDF (reference sequence). Here the CDR3 DNA reads TGTGCCACCAGCGGAGACTCCCTAGCAGCGGGGGCGTACGAGCAGTACTTC. As protein: CATSGDSLAAGAYEQYF.

This clonotype was observed many times. This chain uses TRBV2 with TRBJ1-4; the D is unclear. Trimming stripped 6 bases from V and 4 bases from J, with 9 bases between. From germline, CDR1 is SNHLY and CDR2 FYNNEI. This CDR3 spans 13 amino acids. CDR3 nucleotides: TGTGCCAGCAGGGACGGAAATAATGAAAAACTGTTTTTT. This gives the protein CASRDGNNEKLFF.

About this clonotype itself: A much larger clone lies one base from this, so it may be a read error. The V gene is TRBV4-1, the J gene TRBJ1-6, with D possibly TRBD1 on 6 matching bases. Germline values: CDR1 MGHRA, CDR2 YSYEKL. V shed 2 bases and J shed 14 bases, with 22 bases lying between them. This CDR3 spans 16 amino acids. CDR3 sequence: CASSQSPVQGVVALHF. Written as DNA, the CDR3 is TGCGCCAGCAGCCAAAGCCCGGTACAGGGTGTTGTGGCCCTCCACTTT.

As regards this clonotype: Given a much more abundant clone one base away, this may be a read error. For the CDR3, the DNA is TGTGCCAGTAGTCCGGACAGGCTGACCGGGGAGCTGTTTTTT. It specifies CASSPDRLTGELFF. The V and J genes are TRBV19 and TRBJ2-2, with 7 positions matching TRBD1. The CDR3 runs 14 residues. Germline V lookup: CDR1 LNHDA, CDR2 SQIVND (reference sequence). V lost 5 bases, J lost 5 bases, and 5 bases stayed unmatched. Together with reference TRBV19 and TRBJ2-2, the CDR3 gives the full variable domain: DGGITQSPKYLFRKEGQNVTLSCEQNLNHDAMYWYRQDPGQGLRLIYYSQIVNDFQKGDIAEGYSVSREKKESFPLTVTSAQKNPTAFYLCASSPDRLTGELFFGEGSRLTVL.

This clonotype occurred many times. J is TRBJ1-1 and V is TRBV7-2; possible D gene TRBD1, 5 bases. Between the trimmed V and J ends, which lost 5 bases and 5 bases, there was a span of 15 bases. The length of the CDR3 is 14 residues. Germline loops: CDR1 SGHTA, CDR2 FQGNSA. The CDR3 loop reads CASSPFSGVTEAFF. As DNA, the CDR3 is TGTGCCAGCAGCCCTTTCTCGGGGGTGACTGAAGCTTTCTTT. The full variable domain, with the rest looked up from reference TRBV7-2 and TRBJ1-1, is GAGVSQSPSNKVTEKGKDVELRCDPISGHTALYWYRQSLGQGLEFLIYFQGNSAPDKSGLPSDRFSAERTGGSVSTLTIQRTQQEDSAVYLCASSPFSGVTEAFFGQGTRLTVV.

This clonotype has ten or more counts. The rearrangement uses TRBV6-5 and TRBJ2-5, with no clear D. CDR3 length: 13 amino acids. The germline V gene has CDR1 MNHEY and CDR2 SVGAGI. The V and J ends lost 4 bases and 1 base respectively, with 7 bases between them. In DNA, the CDR3 is TGTGCCAGCAGTTCGACATTCCAAGAGACCCAGTACTTC. Translation: CASSSTFQETQYF.

As for this clonotype: Mismatch with germline at one junction end may stem from a read error. DNA of the CDR3: TGTGCCGGCAGCTTATTCGGCGACAGCGGGGTCTACGAGCAGTACTTC. This sequence encodes CAGSLFGDSGVYEQYF. This chain connects TRBV11-2 to TRBJ2-7; 7 positions agree with TRBD2. The CDR3 contains 16 residues. Germline V CDR1 and CDR2: SGHAT, FQNNGV.

This clonotype occurred many times. The gene calls are TRBV7-9 and TRBJ1-5; D is ambiguous. Germline CDR1 is SEHNR and CDR2 is FQNEAQ (reference sequence). Trimming took off 1 base at V and 3 bases at J, with 4 bases between the two ends. There are 13 residues in the CDR3. The CDR3 region is CASSLGFNQPQHF. As DNA, the CDR3 is TGTGCCAGCAGCTTAGGTTTCAATCAGCCCCAGCATTTT.

The sample holds many counts of this clonotype. This chain uses TRBV6-5 with TRBJ2-7, with 10 bases aligning to TRBD1. The junction had 7 bases not matched to a gene; V was cut back by 6 bases and J by 5 bases. The CDR3 has 14 amino acids. CDR1 is MNHEY and CDR2 is SVGAGI in the germline V gene. CDR3: CASSSGTGAHEQYF. The CDR3 nucleotides read TGTGCCAGCAGCTCCGGGACAGGGGCCCACGAGCAGTACTTC.

Only one count was recorded for this clonotype. This chain uses TRBV9 with TRBJ2-5; TRBD2 agrees at 8 bases. Germline CDR1 reads SGDLS; CDR2 reads YYNGEE. CDR3 length: 14 residues. The trim removed 5 bases at V and 8 bases at J, leaving 11 bases unmatched. CDR3 loop: CASSESGGVGTQYF. The CDR3 bases are TGTGCCAGCAGTGAGTCGGGGGGGGTTGGCACCCAGTACTTC. Using reference TRBV9 and TRBJ2-5 for the parts outside the CDR3, the full variable domain is DSGVTQTPKHLITATGQRVTLRCSPRSGDLSVYWYQQSLDQGLQFLIQYYNGEERAKGNILERFSAQQFPDLHSELNLSSLELGDSALYFCASSESGGVGTQYFGPGTRLLVL.

This clonotype occurred a few times. This may be a read error: a much more frequent sequence differs by one nucleotide. V is TRBV28 and J is TRBJ2-3, with D perhaps matching TRBD1 (5 bases). This CDR3 spans 14 amino acids. Trimming shortened V by 8 bases and J by 6 bases, and 18 bases separated the two germline ends. The germline V gene encodes CDR1 MDHEN and CDR2 SYDVKM. The DNA of the CDR3 is TGTGCCAGCGGTTCTAGGGGCAGAGTGGATACGCAGTATTTT. It is translated as CASGSRGRVDTQYF.

Of note for this clonotype: This may stem from a read error, because a much larger clone lies one nucleotide away. The V call is TRBV29-1, the J call TRBJ2-1, with D perhaps TRBD2 (6 bases). Germline CDR1 reads SQVTM; CDR2 reads ANQGSEA. CDR3 size: 17 residues. V lost 7 bases and J 3 bases, leaving 25 bases between the germline ends. The CDR3 here is CSAQRAGGHGGYNEQFF. CDR3 nucleotides: TGCAGCGCACAGCGGGCAGGAGGGCATGGGGGCTACAATGAGCAGTTCTTC.

This clonotype has only a few counts. Since the CDR3 does not end with the conserved phenylalanine or tryptophan, this likely comes from a read error. The rearrangement joins TRBV20-1 to TRBJ2-1; TRBD2 matches at 7 bases. Unmatched junction bases numbered 9, after V lost 1 base and J lost 6 bases. The CDR3 loop spans 15 amino acids. CDR1 is DFQATT, CDR2 SNEGSKA, per germline (reference sequence). CDR3 sequence (DNA): TGCAGTGCTAGAGTACTCGCGGGAGTGCTCAATGAGCAGTTCTCC. As protein: CSARVLAGVLNEQFS.

The V gene is TRBV29-1, the J gene TRBJ2-7, with 7 bases matching TRBD2. The junction had 13 bases not matched to a gene; V was cut back by 5 bases and J by 6 bases. Germline V gene data show CDR1 as SQVTM and CDR2 as ANQGSEA. The CDR3 is made up of 14 amino acids. The CDR3 DNA reads as TGCAGCGTTTCCGGACTAGAGCGAGCGGGCGAGCAGTACTTC. Its translation: CSVSGLERAGEQYF.

On this clonotype itself: It may be a read error: a sequence one base away is much more abundant. In this CDR3 the conserved last residue, phenylalanine or tryptophan, is missing, so a read error is likely. This chain joins TRBV19 and TRBJ2-2, with 7 bases fitting TRBD1. V was clipped by 7 bases and J by 7 bases; unmatched bases: 15. CDR3 length: 16 residues. Germline values: CDR1 LNHDA, CDR2 SQIVND (reference sequence). Written as DNA, the CDR3 is TGTGCCAGTAAAGGGACCGGGACAGAATACAACGGGGAGCTGTTTCTT. Translating it yields CASKGTGTEYNGELFL.

This clonotype showed up many times. The chain employs TRBV5-8 and TRBJ1-1, with D hard to call. CDR3 size: 14 residues. Germline CDR1 reads SGHTS; CDR2 reads YDEGEE. The V gene lost 2 bases and the J gene lost 0 bases, with 8 bases spanning the gap. The CDR3 here is CASSFFLMNTEAFF. The CDR3 coding sequence is TGTGCCAGCAGCTTTTTTCTCATGAACACTGAAGCTTTCTTT.